These 21 T cell receptor beta chains originate from one sample sequenced in a study of T-cell memory formation after mild COVID-19. TCRdb processed the 5' RACE reads anew with MiXCR; each CDR3 protein has one entry. This sample carries approximately 230,000 distinct CDR3 sequences, 16% of them seen once, and the ten largest clones take approximately 3.5%. Material: PBMCs or a T cell subset sorted from them (not recorded which). The receptors were gathered from a man in his late teens or twenties who had mild COVID-19 (a few samples of this study predate the infection). Cell type and time point are not known.

The gene calls are TRBV3-1 and TRBJ2-2; tentative D call: TRBD2 (6 bases). V gave up 4 bases and J gave up 5 bases, with 8 bases separating them. This CDR3 contains 13 residues. Germline-derived CDR1 and CDR2 are LGHDT and YNNKEL (reference sequence). CDR3 in amino acids: CASSPGGTGELFF. As DNA, the CDR3 is TGTGCCAGCAGCCCCGGGGGAACCGGGGAGCTGTTTTTT.

The chain uses TRBV18 and TRBJ2-1; 9 bases match TRBD1. Per germline, CDR1 KGHSH and CDR2 LQKENI. The J segment lost 3 bases and the V segment lost 4 bases, leaving 7 bases of the junction unmatched. This CDR3 spans 16 amino acids. The CDR3 region is CASSRTGVVLYNEQFF. In nucleotides, the CDR3 is TGTGCCAGCTCACGGACAGGGGTAGTACTCTACAATGAGCAGTTCTTC.

This clonotype appeared a few times. The chain carries TRBV20-1 and TRBJ1-5; the match to TRBD1 covers 7 bases. The V segment lost 0 bases and the J segment 9 bases; nucleotides outside the gene matches: 11. The CDR3 covers 15 residues. The germline gives CDR1 DFQATT, CDR2 SNEGSKA (reference sequence). DNA for the CDR3: TGCAGTGCTAGAGACCTCGGGGACAGCTATCCGCCCCAGCATTTT. This encodes CSARDLGDSYPPQHF.

The V and J genes are TRBV29-1 and TRBJ2-7; D is unclear. The CDR3 is made up of 11 amino acids. CDR1 and CDR2 (germline): SQVTM, ANQGSEA. V lost 6 bases and J lost 1, with 7 bases in between. The CDR3, as DNA: TGCAGCGTCTGGAGTTCCTACGAGCAGTACTTC. Its translation: CSVWSSYEQYF.

V usage is TRBV6-5 and J usage is TRBJ2-3, with no clear D. CDR1 and CDR2 from the germline V gene are MNHEY and SVGAGI. V was clipped by 2 bases and J by 2 bases, with 8 bases between them. The CDR3 sequence is 14 residues long. CDR3 nucleotides: TGTGCCAGCAGTTACGGTGAATTCACAGATACGCAGTATTTT. Translation gives CASSYGEFTDTQYF.

This clonotype was counted a few times. The rearrangement links TRBV9 to TRBJ1-2; D remains unclear. The CDR3 spans 14 residues. CDR1 and CDR2 (germline): SGDLS, YYNGEE. V shed 0 bases and J shed 3 bases, with 9 bases lying between them. CDR3 amino acids: CASSVGTQDYGYTF. The CDR3 coding sequence is TGTGCCAGCAGCGTAGGCACGCAGGACTATGGCTACACCTTC.

This rearrangement joins TRBV3-1 to TRBJ2-3, with D perhaps assigned TRBD1 or TRBD2 (6 bases each). Trimming left V 1 base short and J 8 bases short, with 13 bases between. CDR3 length equals 14 residues. The germline gives CDR1 LGHDT, CDR2 YNNKEL (reference sequence). CDR3 sequence reads: CASSQGGAHGTQYF. The CDR3 nucleotides are TGTGCCAGCAGCCAAGGGGGGGCCCATGGTACGCAGTATTTT.

There are a few counts of this clonotype. V is TRBV9 and J is TRBJ2-7; D is unresolved. Germline V gives CDR1 SGDLS, CDR2 YYNGEE. CDR3 length: 15 amino acids. The V end lost 2 bases, the J end lost 3 bases, and 15 bases lay between the germline ends. CDR3 sequence reads: CASSVQRERHYEQYV. In nucleotides, the CDR3 is TGTGCCAGCAGCGTCCAACGAGAACGACACTACGAGCAGTACGTC.

This clonotype was observed a few times. Here the CDR3 DNA reads TGTGCCAGCTCACCGGGGGCTCACGGGCAGGGGACTTACGAGCAGTACTTC. This codes for CASSPGAHGQGTYEQYF. V usage is TRBV18 and J usage is TRBJ2-7; D possibly uses TRBD1 or TRBD2 (6 bases each). The germline gives CDR1 KGHSH, CDR2 LQKENI. V dropped 3 bases and J dropped 4 bases, with 22 bases sitting between them. This CDR3 is built from 17 residues.

The CDR3 sequence is CASSFITQRGGRETQYF. CDR3 bases: TGTGCCAGCAGCTTCATAACCCAGCGGGGGGGCAGGGAGACCCAGTACTTC. The chain couples TRBV5-6 to TRBJ2-5, with 10 bases aligning to TRBD2. Trimming cost V 2 bases and J 5 bases; bases outside gene matches: 12. The CDR3 has 17 amino acids. The germline CDR1 and CDR2 sequences are SGHDT and YYEEEE. Filled out from reference TRBV5-6 and TRBJ2-5, the complete variable domain reads DAGVTQSPTHLIKTRGQQVTLRCSPKSGHDTVSWYQQALGQGPQFIFQYYEEEERQRGNFPDRFSGHQFPNYSSELNVNALLLGDSALYLCASSFITQRGGRETQYFGPGTRLLVL.

This clonotype has more than one count but fewer than ten. This rearrangement joins TRBV7-3 to TRBJ2-6; no clear D gene. Trimming shortened V by 5 bases and J by 6 bases, and 8 bases separated the two germline ends. This CDR3 is 13 amino acids long. Germline V gene lookup returns CDR1 SGHTA and CDR2 FQGTGA. In DNA form, the CDR3 reads TGTGCCAGCAGCCCTGCCGTGGCCAACGTCCTGACTTTC. Its translation is CASSPAVANVLTF.

This clonotype was detected a few times. The chain links TRBV15 to TRBJ2-1; 7 bases match TRBD1. Germline trimming cut 0 bases from V and 13 bases from J; bases unmatched to any gene: 12. Germline V gene sequence: CDR1 LNHNV, CDR2 YYDKDF (reference sequence). This CDR3 spans 15 amino acids. CDR3 amino acids: CATSRETGVGSGQFF. DNA of the CDR3: TGTGCCACCAGCAGAGAAACAGGGGTTGGCTCCGGACAGTTCTTC.

A few counts support this clonotype. The chain has TRBV20-1 and TRBJ2-5, with TRBD2 matching over 11 bases. The CDR3 has 14 amino acids. Germline CDR1 is DFQATT and CDR2 is SNEGSKA (reference sequence). Trimming removed 3 bases from V and 1 base from J; junction bases left unmatched: 1. The CDR3 DNA sequence: TGCAGTGCTAGTAGCGGGGGGGCCCAAGAGACCCAGTACTTC. This sequence encodes CSASSGGAQETQYF.

The rearrangement links TRBV11-2 to TRBJ2-3, with D possibly matching TRBD1 (5 bases). CDR3 length: 15 residues. V shed 0 bases and J shed 5 bases, with 12 bases lying between them. Germline assignment: CDR1 SGHAT and CDR2 FQNNGV. CDR3 residues: CASSLDLARGDTQYF. DNA for the CDR3: TGTGCCAGCAGCTTAGATCTGGCTAGGGGAGATACGCAGTATTTT.

This clonotype has more than one count but fewer than ten. The V gene is TRBV7-2, the J gene TRBJ2-5; D gene ambiguous. CDR3 length equals 14 residues. The V end lost 5 bases, the J end lost 1 base, and 11 bases lay between the germline ends. Looked up from germline, CDR1 is SGHTA and CDR2 is FQGNSA. DNA for the CDR3: TGTGCCAGCAGCGTTGGGGTGACCCAAGAGACCCAGTACTTC. Translated: CASSVGVTQETQYF.

Only a few counts were recorded for this clonotype. Mismatch with germline at one junction end may stem from a read error. This chain links TRBV12-3 or TRBV12-4 with TRBJ1-2; a weak D match, TRBD1 (5 bases). The CDR3 length is 12 residues. For the CDR3, the DNA is TGTGCCAGCAGTTTGGCTGGGGCCCGTTCCCACTTC. This codes for CASSLAGARSHF.

This clonotype was seen ten or more times. V gene TRBV5-1 combines with J gene TRBJ2-4; a possible D gene is TRBD1 (6 bases). Germline V gives CDR1 SGHRS, CDR2 YFSETQ. The CDR3 length is 16 residues. V gave up 4 bases and J gave up 0 bases, with 14 bases separating them. The CDR3 nucleotides read TGCGCCAGCAGCGTCAACAGGGACCTAGCCAAAAACATTCAGTACTTC. Translating it yields CASSVNRDLAKNIQYF.

The chain couples TRBV7-9 to TRBJ2-1; possible D gene TRBD2, 6 bases. Germline CDR1 is SEHNR and CDR2 is FQNEAQ (reference sequence). V was trimmed by 3 bases and J by 4 bases, leaving 13 bases between them. The CDR3 sequence is 15 residues long. The CDR3 DNA is TGTGCCAGCAGCTTTTCGGGGGAAGTATACAATGAGCAGTTCTTC. This translates into CASSFSGEVYNEQFF.

V usage is TRBV6-5 and J usage is TRBJ2-7; unclear D gene. V was clipped by 7 bases and J by 7 bases, with 20 bases between them. The CDR3 is 14 residues long. From germline, CDR1 is MNHEY and CDR2 SVGAGI. The CDR3 bases are TGTGCCAGCATTGACCGCCAAAGACCTCTAGAGCAGTACTTC. This translates into CASIDRQRPLEQYF.

The chain is built from TRBV18 and TRBJ1-4; the D is unclear. This CDR3 has 14 residues. The V gene lost 3 bases and the J gene lost 7 bases, with 12 bases spanning the gap. CDR1 is KGHSH and CDR2 is LQKENI in the germline V gene. The CDR3 here is CASSPGMNGEKLFF. The CDR3 bases are TGTGCCAGCTCACCGGGTATGAACGGTGAAAAACTGTTTTTT. Combining the CDR3 with reference TRBV18 and TRBJ1-4 gives the whole variable domain NAGVMQNPRHLVRRRGQEARLRCSPMKGHSHVYWYRQLPEEGLKFMVYLQKENIIDESGMPKERFSAEFPKEGPSILRIQQVVRGDSAAYFCASSPGMNGEKLFFGSGTQLSVL.

This clonotype has a handful of counts. The chain uses TRBV5-1 and TRBJ2-5; a possible D gene is TRBD1 (6 bases). The germline V gene encodes CDR1 SGHRS and CDR2 YFSETQ. Trimming shortened V by 0 bases and J by 5 bases, and 11 bases separated the two germline ends. This CDR3 is built from 14 residues. CDR3 DNA sequence: TGCGCCAGCAGCTTGGTCGGACAGAGGGAGACCCAGTACTTC. Translating gives CASSLVGQRETQYF.